Below, 25 T cell receptor beta chains from the same sample are listed, as sequenced in a study of spatial heterogeneity in lung cancer. The time point is: sample taken at primary tumor resection. One entry per CDR3 protein, called by TCRdb with MiXCR from the 5' RACE reads. The table has some 9,600 distinct CDR3 sequences, over 6% seen once. The input for sequencing was normal lung tissue next to the tumor, taken at surgery. Receptor source: a male donor with early-stage non-small cell lung cancer.

This clonotype has ten or more counts. The chain uses TRBV29-1 and TRBJ1-2; TRBD1 matches 12 bases. The CDR3 is 15 residues long. V lost 7 bases and J lost 6; bases outside the gene matches: 12. Per the germline V gene, CDR1 is SQVTM and CDR2 is ANQGSEA. The CDR3 DNA reads as TGCAGCGCCGGGACAGGGGGCGCTGGGTGGAATGGCTACACCTTC. Amino acids: CSAGTGGAGWNGYTF.

Ten or more counts support this clonotype. The chain employs TRBV4-3 and TRBJ2-1; TRBD2 agrees at 11 bases. Per germline, CDR1 LGHNA and CDR2 YSLEER. V lost 0 bases, J lost 8 bases, and 6 bases stayed unmatched. The CDR3 has 16 amino acids. Here the CDR3 DNA reads TGCGCCAGCAGCCAAGATAGGCTAGCGGGAGGCTATGAGCAGTTCTTC. It yields the protein CASSQDRLAGGYEQFF.

This clonotype was recorded at least ten times. The rearrangement uses TRBV4-1 and TRBJ2-3; the D gene is possibly TRBD1 (5 bases). Trimming removed 0 bases at V and 4 bases at J, with 8 bases between. The CDR3 length is 14 residues. Germline loops: CDR1 MGHRA, CDR2 YSYEKL. Written as DNA, the CDR3 is TGCGCCAGCAGCCAAGATAAAGGGGCAGATACGCAGTATTTT. This translates into CASSQDKGADTQYF.

This clonotype was seen at least ten times. V is TRBV5-1 and J is TRBJ2-3; possibly TRBD1 for D (5 bases). Germline-derived CDR1 and CDR2 are SGHRS and YFSETQ. This CDR3 region has 14 residues. Between the trimmed V and J ends, which lost 0 bases and 3 bases, there was a span of 8 bases. CDR3 in amino acids: CASSLVQGTDTQYF. In DNA form, the CDR3 reads TGCGCCAGCAGCTTGGTCCAGGGAACAGATACGCAGTATTTT.

By its share, this clonotype is medium-sized. This chain links TRBV5-1 with TRBJ2-5; D unclear. This CDR3 spans 16 amino acids. CDR1 SGHRS and CDR2 YFSETQ come from the germline V gene. The V gene lost 0 bases and the J gene lost 2 bases, with 14 bases spanning the gap. This CDR3 is CASSLAGQANQETQYF. In DNA form, the CDR3 reads TGCGCCAGCAGCTTGGCCGGGCAGGCTAATCAAGAGACCCAGTACTTC.

At least ten counts were recorded for this clonotype. V gene TRBV7-2 combines with J gene TRBJ1-1, with D unclear. In germline, CDR1 is SGHTA, CDR2 FQGNSA. V shed 7 bases and J shed 2 bases, with 20 bases lying between them. The CDR3 sequence is 16 residues long. The CDR3 DNA reads as TGTGCCAGCAACACGGCGGCAGGACGATCCAACACTGAAGCTTTCTTT. Its translation is CASNTAAGRSNTEAFF.

J is TRBJ2-1 and V is TRBV6-2 or TRBV6-3; tentative D call: TRBD1 (5 bases). Germline CDR1 and CDR2: MNHEY and SVGEGT. V was shortened by 6 bases and J by 3 bases, with 9 bases between the two germline ends. This CDR3 has 13 amino acids. In DNA, the CDR3 is TGTGCCAGCAGCCCGACAGACTACAATGAGCAGTTCTTC. As protein: CASSPTDYNEQFF.

Ten or more counts support this clonotype. The V and J genes are TRBV18 and TRBJ1-1; D uncertain. The CDR3 is 14 residues long. Germline values: CDR1 KGHSH, CDR2 LQKENI. The V and J ends lost 2 bases and 0 bases respectively, with 7 bases between them. Written as DNA, the CDR3 is TGTGCCAGCTCACCAGGGGTCGTGAACACTGAAGCTTTCTTT. Its translation: CASSPGVVNTEAFF.

This clonotype was counted at least ten times. V is TRBV20-1 and J is TRBJ2-3; TRBD2 matches at 11 bases. Germline V gene data show CDR1 as DFQATT and CDR2 as SNEGSKA (reference sequence). V shed 5 bases and J 1 base; nucleotides not matched to a gene: 8. The CDR3 sequence is 16 residues long. The CDR3 sequence is CSAGGSGGGGTDTQYF. CDR3 DNA: TGCAGTGCTGGAGGTAGCGGGGGGGGCGGCACAGATACGCAGTATTTT.

The table lists this clonotype with many counts. The chain combines TRBV6-6 with TRBJ2-3; D possibly corresponds to TRBD1 (5 bases). This CDR3 has 16 amino acids. Germline V CDR1 and CDR2: MNHNY, SVGAGI (reference sequence). The V gene lost 5 bases and the J gene lost 0 bases, with 15 bases spanning the gap. CDR3 coding DNA: TGTGCCAGCAGTGAAACAGGAGATTTTAGCACAGATACGCAGTATTTT. Amino acid sequence: CASSETGDFSTDTQYF.

This clonotype was observed at least ten times. The chain couples TRBV11-2 to TRBJ2-1; TRBD1 matches 9 bases. The germline gives CDR1 SGHAT, CDR2 FQNNGV. The CDR3 totals 17 residues. Losses at the gene ends were 4 bases for V and 8 bases for J; bases not matched to a gene: 15. CDR3 nucleotides: TGTGCCAGCAGCTCTCTGCCCGGGGGACAGGGCGACGATGAGCAGTTCTTC. It translates to CASSSLPGGQGDDEQFF.

This clonotype was counted at least ten times. This chain uses TRBV5-1 with TRBJ2-7; no firm D call. V lost 4 bases to trimming and J lost 0 bases, with 5 bases between them. CDR1 is SGHRS and CDR2 is YFSETQ in the germline V gene. CDR3 length equals 12 residues. DNA of the CDR3: TGCGCCAGCAGCGCGTACTCCTACGAGCAGTACTTC. Its translation: CASSAYSYEQYF.

This clonotype was seen repeatedly, ten times or more. The gene calls are TRBV6-1 and TRBJ1-5; TRBD1 might be the D (6 bases). This CDR3 has 15 residues. V lost 7 bases and J 5 bases, leaving 18 bases between the germline ends. Per the germline V gene, CDR1 is MNHNS and CDR2 is SASEGT. CDR3 region: CASTTLTGNDQPQHF. CDR3 in DNA: TGTGCCAGCACAACCCTGACAGGTAACGATCAGCCCCAGCATTTT.

This clonotype occurred many times. The chain has TRBV3-1 and TRBJ2-5; tentative D call: TRBD2 (5 bases). Germline CDR1 is LGHDT and CDR2 is YNNKEL (reference sequence). V lost 2 bases, J lost 5 bases, and 9 bases lay in between. The CDR3 extends over 13 amino acids. Here the CDR3 reads CASSQQSGETQYF. The CDR3 DNA sequence: TGTGCCAGCAGCCAACAGTCGGGGGAGACCCAGTACTTC.

Many counts were recorded for this clonotype. The rearrangement links TRBV18 to TRBJ1-2, with TRBD1 identical over 7 bases. V trimming: 4 bases; J trimming: 6 bases; junction bases outside the gene matches: 2. This CDR3 region has 12 residues. Germline loops: CDR1 KGHSH, CDR2 LQKENI. The CDR3 nucleotides read TGTGCCAGCTCACAGGGGACAGATGGCTACACCTTC. This translates into CASSQGTDGYTF.

Only a few counts were recorded for this clonotype. CDR3 in DNA: TGTGCCAGCAGCTTAGACAGGGGTTCCTATGCCTACGAGCAGTACTTC. Translating gives CASSLDRGSYAYEQYF. The genes are TRBV7-2 and TRBJ2-7; 7 bases are shared with TRBD1. Germline V gene lookup returns CDR1 SGHTA and CDR2 FQGNSA. The CDR3 is 16 residues long. The ends lost 1 base at V and 2 bases at J; junction bases unmatched: 8.

This clonotype was detected a few times. The chain joins TRBV5-1 to TRBJ1-2, with a possible D match to TRBD1 (5 bases). Trimming removed 0 bases from V and 7 bases from J, with 13 bases in between. The CDR3 totals 14 residues. CDR1 and CDR2 from the germline V gene are SGHRS and YFSETQ. CDR3 nucleotides: TGCGCCAGCAGCTTGGCCTCGGCGAGGGGTGGCTACACCTTC. Protein product: CASSLASARGGYTF.

There are many counts of this clonotype. The V gene is TRBV20-1, the J gene TRBJ2-7; D uncertain. This CDR3 has 16 amino acids. Per germline, CDR1 DFQATT and CDR2 SNEGSKA (reference sequence). Deletions cut 6 bases from V and 5 bases from J, with 26 bases between. The CDR3 loop is CSAFPASLRVGDEQYF. As DNA, the CDR3 is TGCAGTGCGTTCCCGGCGAGTTTACGGGTTGGCGACGAGCAGTACTTC.

This clonotype was counted ten times or more. The V gene is TRBV9, the J gene TRBJ1-2; D gene ambiguous. Germline V gene lookup returns CDR1 SGDLS and CDR2 YYNGEE. V shed 3 bases and J shed 8 bases, with 8 bases lying between them. There are 11 residues in the CDR3. The CDR3 sequence is CASSDRWGYTF. In nucleotides, the CDR3 is TGTGCCAGCAGCGATAGATGGGGCTACACCTTC.

This clonotype was detected only a few times. CDR3 sequence reads: CASSPSSGTGIYGYTF. In DNA form, the CDR3 reads TGTGCCAGCTCACCCTCGTCTGGAACAGGGATCTATGGCTACACCTTC. The gene calls are TRBV18 and TRBJ1-2; perhaps TRBD1 as D (6 bases). This CDR3 comprises 16 residues. V gave up 3 bases and J gave up 4 bases, with 18 bases separating them. Germline CDR1 and CDR2: KGHSH and LQKENI.

Turning to this clonotype: This sequence may be a read error, since a much larger clone differs from it by one base. The CDR3 nucleotides are TGTGCCAGCAGCATAGGAACAGCCAACACCGGGGAGCCGTTTTTT. It codes for CASSIGTANTGEPFF. The chain joins TRBV7-9 to TRBJ2-2, with a tentative D call TRBD2 (5 bases). Germline V lookup: CDR1 SEHNR, CDR2 FQNEAQ (reference sequence). This CDR3 comprises 15 residues.

This clonotype has a handful of counts. The V gene is TRBV5-4, the J gene TRBJ2-1; no clear D. The CDR3 length is 16 residues. The germline V and J ends were trimmed by 0 bases and 9 bases, with 19 bases remaining between them. Germline loops: CDR1 SGHNT, CDR2 YYREEE (reference sequence). The DNA for the CDR3 is TGTGCCAGCAGCTTGGGGGCTACCAGTGGTCGCTCTGAGCAGTTCTTC. Amino acids: CASSLGATSGRSEQFF. The entire variable domain, with the rest obtained from reference TRBV5-4 and TRBJ2-1, is as follows: ETGVTQSPTHLIKTRGQQVTLRCSSQSGHNTVSWYQQALGQGPQFIFQYYREEENGRGNFPPRFSGLQFPNYSSELNVNALELDDSALYLCASSLGATSGRSEQFFGPGTRLTVL.

Many counts were recorded for this clonotype. This chain uses TRBV30 with TRBJ1-1, with D possibly TRBD1 on 6 matching bases. Germline V gene data show CDR1 as GTSNPN and CDR2 as SVGIG (reference sequence). V dropped 1 base and J dropped 5 bases, with 14 bases sitting between them. The CDR3 runs 14 residues. The CDR3 sequence: CAWSGSGGWTEAFF. CDR3 DNA sequence: TGTGCCTGGAGTGGATCCGGGGGCTGGACTGAAGCTTTCTTT. The variable domain in full, with the rest retrieved from reference TRBV30 and TRBJ1-1, is SQTIHQWPATLVQPVGSPLSLECTVEGTSNPNLYWYRQAAGRGLQLLFYSVGIGQISSEVPQNLSASRPQDRQFILSSKKLLLSDSGFYLCAWSGSGGWTEAFFGQGTRLTVV.

This clonotype is medium-sized (0.01 to 0.1%) in the sample. The CDR3 spells CASSPQLAGNEQFF. CDR3 bases: TGTGCCAGCAGCCCACAATTAGCTGGTAATGAGCAGTTCTTC. The chain combines TRBV9 with TRBJ2-1; the D is unclear. This CDR3 is 14 amino acids long. V lost 4 bases and J 7 bases, leaving 15 bases between the germline ends. Per germline, CDR1 SGDLS and CDR2 YYNGEE.

This clonotype was counted ten times or more. The rearrangement joins TRBV7-3 to TRBJ2-2; no clear D gene. Germline assignment: CDR1 SGHTA and CDR2 FQGTGA. The CDR3 contains 14 residues. Trimming cost V 3 bases and J 3 bases, with 8 bases left between them. In DNA, the CDR3 is TGTGCCAGCAGCTTTTCCGGGTACACCGGGGAGCTGTTTTTT. Translated: CASSFSGYTGELFF.